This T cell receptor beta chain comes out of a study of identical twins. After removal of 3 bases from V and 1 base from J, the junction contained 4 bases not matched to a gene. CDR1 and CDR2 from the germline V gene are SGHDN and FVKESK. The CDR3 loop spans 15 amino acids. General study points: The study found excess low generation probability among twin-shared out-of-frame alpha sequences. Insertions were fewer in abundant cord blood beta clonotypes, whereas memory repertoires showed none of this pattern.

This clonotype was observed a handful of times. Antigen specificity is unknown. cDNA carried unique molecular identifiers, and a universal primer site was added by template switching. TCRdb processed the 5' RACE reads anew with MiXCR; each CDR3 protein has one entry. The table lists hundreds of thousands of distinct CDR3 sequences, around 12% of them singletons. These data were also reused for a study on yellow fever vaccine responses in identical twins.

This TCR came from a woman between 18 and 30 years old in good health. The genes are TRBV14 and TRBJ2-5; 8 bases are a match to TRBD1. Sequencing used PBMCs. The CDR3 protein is CASSQLDRAQETQYF. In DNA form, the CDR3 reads TGTGCCAGCAGCCAGCTGGACAGGGCCCAAGAGACCCAGTACTTC.